The rows below give T cell receptor beta chains drawn from one sample of a study of human T cells and chemical hapten exposure. TCRdb processed the RACE reads anew with MiXCR; each CDR3 protein has one entry. Of roughly 360,000 distinct CDR3 sequences listed, approximately 4.4% were seen once; the top ten hold roughly 2.4%. The starting material was whole blood, obtained in connection with sensitization to the hapten diphenylcyclopropenone (DPC). These receptors all stem from a woman in her fifties or sixties with alopecia areata. Some clones in this sample may be carry-over from other donors' samples. CDR3s include the opening cysteine and the closing phenylalanine or tryptophan. A D gene is named only where the DNA matches it firmly. Rows may omit the clone size; those that give it use once, few, many or a size class.

v_call: TRBV20-1
j_call: TRBJ2-3
cdr3_length: 15
d_call: TRBD2
clone_size: .
cdr3_aa: CSAPRASGVRDTQYF
cdr3_nt: TGCAGTGCTCCGAGGGCTAGCGGGGTCAGGGATACGCAGTATTTT

v_call: TRBV3-1
j_call: TRBJ2-7
cdr3_length: 11
d_call: .
clone_size: .
cdr3_aa: CASSQTREQYF
cdr3_nt: TGTGCCAGCAGCCAGACTCGCGAGCAGTACTTC

v_call: TRBV20-1
j_call: TRBJ2-7
cdr3_length: 13
d_call: TRBD1
clone_size: many
cdr3_aa: CSARTGSSYEQYF
cdr3_nt: TGCAGTGCAAGGACAGGGAGCTCCTACGAGCAGTACTTC

v_call: TRBV3-1
j_call: TRBJ2-1
cdr3_length: 17
d_call: TRBD2
clone_size: many
cdr3_aa: CASSQDRWTRPNSEQFF
cdr3_nt: TGTGCCAGCAGCCAAGATCGATGGACTAGGCCGAATAGTGAGCAGTTCTTC

v_call: TRBV5-1
j_call: TRBJ1-4
cdr3_length: 15
d_call: TRBD1
clone_size: few
cdr3_aa: CASSSQGTGNEKLFF
cdr3_nt: TGCGCCAGCAGCTCCCAAGGGACAGGGAATGAAAAACTGTTTTTT

v_call: TRBV9
j_call: TRBJ1-2
cdr3_length: 13
d_call: .
clone_size: many
cdr3_aa: CASSPDANYGYTF
cdr3_nt: TGTGCCAGCAGCCCGGATGCTAACTATGGCTACACCTTC

v_call: TRBV5-6
j_call: TRBJ1-2
cdr3_length: 15
d_call: TRBD1
clone_size: many
cdr3_aa: CASSLPRDRRYGYTF
cdr3_nt: TGTGCCAGCAGCCTGCCGCGGGACAGACGGTATGGCTACACCTTC

v_call: TRBV7-9
j_call: TRBJ2-7
cdr3_length: 15
d_call: TRBD1
clone_size: .
cdr3_aa: CASSFKGAGSYEQYF
cdr3_nt: TGTGCCAGCAGCTTTAAGGGGGCTGGTTCCTACGAGCAGTACTTC

v_call: TRBV5-4
j_call: TRBJ2-3
cdr3_length: 16
d_call: TRBD2
clone_size: many
cdr3_aa: CAIHNSGSRLGDTQYF
cdr3_nt: TGTGCCATCCACAACAGCGGGAGTCGGCTCGGAGATACGCAGTATTTT

v_call: TRBV6-5
j_call: TRBJ2-7
cdr3_length: 15
d_call: TRBD2
clone_size: .
cdr3_aa: CASSSPSSGRSEQYF
cdr3_nt: TGTGCCAGCAGTTCCCCTAGTAGCGGGAGAAGCGAGCAGTACTTC